The 2 T cell receptor beta chains in this list originate from one sample, sequenced in a study of sequential checkpoint blockade in melanoma. Treatment noted: randomized to nivolumab then ipilimumab (arm A) or the reverse (arm B). The data were produced by immunoSEQ multiplex PCR, yet TCRdb's version contains in-frame clones alone and is incomplete. Here the sample spans some 14,000 clones, around 48% being singletons. Sequences were derived from CD8+ T cells sorted from blood (inferred from file names), sampled from a patient given nivolumab and ipilimumab in sequence. The receptors were sampled from a human donor with melanoma.

The chain carries TRBV6-1 and TRBJ2-2; tentatively, D is TRBD1 (6 bases). The V end was cut by 2 bases, the J end by 7 bases, with 11 bases between. Germline lookup yields CDR1 MNHNS and CDR2 SASEGT. The CDR3 consists of 14 residues. This chain's CDR3 is CASSEIQGFGELFF. The CDR3 DNA is TGTGCCAGCAGTGAAATTCAGGGGTTCGGGGAGCTGTTTTTT.

This clone occurred a few times. This rearrangement joins TRBV7-9 to TRBJ2-5, with 8 bases matching TRBD2. The CDR3 extends over 14 amino acids. Germline CDR1 is SEHNR and CDR2 is FQNEAQ (reference sequence). V shed 6 bases and J 3 bases; nucleotides not matched to a gene: 6. The CDR3 loop reads CASSIAGSEETQYF. The DNA for the CDR3 is TGTGCCAGCAGTATAGCGGGGTCTGAAGAGACCCAGTACTTC.